These 4 T cell receptor beta chains originate from one sample sequenced in a study of cytomegalovirus exposure and HLA in healthy donors. 60 Vbeta and 13 Jbeta primers were used in PCR. Clones were sequenced by immunoSEQ multiplex PCR, and TCRdb holds only the in-frame ones, with some missing. The repertoire holds some 100,000 clones, around 84% seen once, with 1.2% in the top ten. Material: PBMCs. All receptors come from a woman aged 18-29 years in good health and CMV-seronegative.

This chain connects TRBV5-4 to TRBJ1-1; 8 nucleotides align to TRBD1. CDR1 SGHNT and CDR2 YYREEE come from the germline V gene (reference sequence). Trimming took 2 bases from V and 7 from J; bases not matched to a gene: 10. This CDR3 is built from 15 residues. CDR3 protein: CASSLDYRGIGEAFF. DNA for the CDR3: TGTGCCAGCAGCTTAGACTACAGGGGGATCGGTGAAGCTTTCTTT.

About this clone itself: Other DNA sequences from this sample encode an identical CDR3 as well. The rearrangement uses TRBV7-3 and TRBJ2-3; 8 nucleotides align to TRBD2. The ends lost 0 bases at V and 1 base at J; junction bases unmatched: 3. Germline lookup yields CDR1 SGHTA and CDR2 FQGTGA. The CDR3 spans 16 residues. As DNA, the CDR3 is TGTGCCAGCAGCTTAACCGGGGGGGGCGGCACAGATACGCAGTATTTT. Protein: CASSLTGGGGTDTQYF.

This chain uses TRBV6-5 with TRBJ1-1; no definite D call. Per the germline V gene, CDR1 is MNHEY and CDR2 is SVGAGI. This CDR3 has 13 residues. The germline V and J ends were trimmed by 6 bases and 9 bases, with 17 bases remaining between them. CDR3 sequence: CASSLPNGPKAFF. Here the CDR3 DNA reads TGTGCCAGCAGCCTCCCAAACGGTCCGAAAGCTTTCTTT.

V usage is TRBV28 and J usage is TRBJ2-5; TRBD1 matches at 8 bases. Germline V gene sequence: CDR1 MDHEN, CDR2 SYDVKM. V was clipped by 1 base and J by 3 bases; unmatched bases: 1. This CDR3 has 14 residues. The CDR3 DNA reads as TGTGCCAGCAGTTTATCGGGACAGGAAGAGACCCAGTACTTC. Encoded protein: CASSLSGQEETQYF. The full variable domain, rest sourced from reference TRBV28 and TRBJ2-5, is DVKVTQSSRYLVKRTGEKVFLECVQDMDHENMFWYRQDPGLGLRLIYFSYDVKMKEKGDIPEGYSVSREKKERFSLILESASTNQTSMYLCASSLSGQEETQYFGPGTRLLVL.